The clone carrying this TCR beta chain showed up many times. What it recognizes is unknown. TCRdb independently ran MiXCR on the 5' RACE reads; one entry per CDR3 protein. The profile shows fewer than 250,000 distinct CDR3 sequences, approximately 10% of them singletons. The source of the sample is a study of CD8 T cells in ankylosing spondylitis. Findings and limits, study-wide: Disease-associated clones were CD8+ and fairly uncommon in peripheral blood.

CDR3 length: 14 residues. Germline loops: CDR1 DFQATT, CDR2 SNEGSKA (reference sequence). Trimming at V came to 5 bases and at J to 2 bases, leaving 8 bases not matched to a gene. This chain uses TRBV20-1 with TRBJ2-7, with 8 bases fitting TRBD1. Sequencing used blood, either unsorted or a sorted T cell fraction (not recorded which). The receptor was derived from a male donor with ankylosing spondylitis or in good health (not recorded which). The CDR3 is CSASVGDRTYEQYF. The CDR3 DNA sequence: TGCAGTGCTTCAGTTGGGGACAGGACCTACGAGCAGTACTTC.